Listed below are T cell receptor beta chains from one sample, sequenced in a study of PD-L1 blockade in urothelial cancer. Profiled with immunoSEQ multiplex PCR; TCRdb holds only in-frame clones, not every one. The sample lists 35,000 or so clones, 35% to 40% seen once, with around 8.9% in the top ten. The source material was tumor tissue, sampled before atezolizumab (anti-PD-L1) treatment. These receptors were obtained from a man aged 55 to 70 with urothelial cancer. Both conserved end residues are part of each CDR3. The D gene is left open where the match is weak. The listing skips clone size in some rows; elsewhere it reads once, few, many or a size class.

TGTGCCAGCAGTTCTAGCGGGGGCTACGAGCAGTACTTC	CASSSSGGYEQYF	13	TRBV28	TRBD2	TRBJ2-7	-
TGCGCCAGCAGTGAACTAGCGGGGGGGCTTAGGTTCTTC	CASSELAGGLRFF	13	TRBV10-2	TRBD2	TRBJ2-1	-
TGCGCCAGCAGTCAATCGGACTCTGGAAACACCATATATTTT	CASSQSDSGNTIYF	14	TRBV23-1	-	TRBJ1-3	medium-sized
TGTGCCAGCTCACCAAGCGCGGCTAGCTCCTACGAGCAGTACTTC	CASSPSAASSYEQYF	15	TRBV18	-	TRBJ2-7	few
TGTGCCAGCAGTGAAGACTTCAATGAGCAGTTCTTC	CASSEDFNEQFF	12	TRBV25-1	-	TRBJ2-1	few
TGTGCCACCGGACGCCCGGGACAGGGGGCCGGTTACTATGGCTACACCTTC	CATGRPGQGAGYYGYTF	17	TRBV6-8	TRBD1	TRBJ1-2	many
TGTGCCAGCAGCTCACCGGGACAGGGTAATGAAAAACTGTTTTTT	CASSSPGQGNEKLFF	15	TRBV11-3	TRBD1	TRBJ1-4	many
TGTGCCAGCTCATCAGGAGGGGCAGCGGAGACCCAGTACTTC	CASSSGGAAETQYF	14	TRBV18	-	TRBJ2-5	-
TGTGCCCTAGGGGACAGACTCCTTCTAGCGGGGGGGCACAATGAGCAGTTCTTC	CALGDRLLLAGGHNEQFF	18	TRBV30	TRBD2	TRBJ2-1	-
TGTGCCAGCAGCGTAGAGTTCAGAAACACCGGGGAGCTGTTTTTT	CASSVEFRNTGELFF	15	TRBV9	-	TRBJ2-2	-
TGTGCCAGCTCACCAAATTTGGGACAGAACACTGAAGCTTTCTTT	CASSPNLGQNTEAFF	15	TRBV18	-	TRBJ1-1	-
TGTGCCAGCAAAGCCCAGGGGGGACTGAACTATGGCTACACCTTC	CASKAQGGLNYGYTF	15	TRBV28	TRBD1	TRBJ1-2	once
TGTGCCAGCAGCCACCAGACAGGGAACACTGAAGCTTTCTTT	CASSHQTGNTEAFF	14	TRBV11-3	-	TRBJ1-1	few
TGTGCCAGCAGTTTGGGACAGGTTATCGTAGAGACCCAGTACTTC	CASSLGQVIVETQYF	15	TRBV6-8	TRBD1	TRBJ2-5	-
TGTGCCAGCAGTCAGGGATGGGAGGGACAGGGGGCAGGCGAGCAGTACTTC	CASSQGWEGQGAGEQYF	17	TRBV6-8	TRBD1	TRBJ2-7	many
TGTGCCACCAGCAGAGAGGGACGGAGCCAAATCTCTGGAAACACCATATATTTT	CATSREGRSQISGNTIYF	18	TRBV15	-	TRBJ1-3	once
TGTGCCAGCAGCGTTGGGGGGTACACTGAAGCTTTCTTT	CASSVGGYTEAFF	13	TRBV6-8	-	TRBJ1-1	-
TGCGCCAGCAGCACCGGGAGTAGGCGAGAGACCCAGTACTTC	CASSTGSRRETQYF	14	TRBV5-1	-	TRBJ2-5	-
TGCAGCGTCGAACTGTCTTCTCTCTCCCTACGGTCCAATGAGCAGTTCTTC	CSVELSSLSLRSNEQFF	17	TRBV29-1	-	TRBJ2-1	-
TGTGCCAGCAGCGTCCCCGTGGACGGCTACACCTTC	CASSVPVDGYTF	12	TRBV9	-	TRBJ1-2	-
TGCAGCGTTGGGTCGGTTGGTACCGGGGAGCTGTTTTTT	CSVGSVGTGELFF	13	TRBV29-1	-	TRBJ2-2	-
TGTGCCAGCAGTAAGGAACTAGCGACTTACAATGAGCAGTTCTTC	CASSKELATYNEQFF	15	TRBV28	TRBD2	TRBJ2-1	once
TGCAGCGTTGCCGGGTACGAAGGTTCTTATGAAGCTTTCTTT	CSVAGYEGSYEAFF	14	TRBV29-1	-	TRBJ1-1	-
TGTGCCAGTAGTATAGATAGGGAATCGGGCGGCTACACCTTC	CASSIDRESGGYTF	14	TRBV19	-	TRBJ1-2	-
TGCGCCAGCAGCTCGGGAGGGATCTCCTACGAGCAGTACTTC	CASSSGGISYEQYF	14	TRBV5-1	TRBD2	TRBJ2-7	-